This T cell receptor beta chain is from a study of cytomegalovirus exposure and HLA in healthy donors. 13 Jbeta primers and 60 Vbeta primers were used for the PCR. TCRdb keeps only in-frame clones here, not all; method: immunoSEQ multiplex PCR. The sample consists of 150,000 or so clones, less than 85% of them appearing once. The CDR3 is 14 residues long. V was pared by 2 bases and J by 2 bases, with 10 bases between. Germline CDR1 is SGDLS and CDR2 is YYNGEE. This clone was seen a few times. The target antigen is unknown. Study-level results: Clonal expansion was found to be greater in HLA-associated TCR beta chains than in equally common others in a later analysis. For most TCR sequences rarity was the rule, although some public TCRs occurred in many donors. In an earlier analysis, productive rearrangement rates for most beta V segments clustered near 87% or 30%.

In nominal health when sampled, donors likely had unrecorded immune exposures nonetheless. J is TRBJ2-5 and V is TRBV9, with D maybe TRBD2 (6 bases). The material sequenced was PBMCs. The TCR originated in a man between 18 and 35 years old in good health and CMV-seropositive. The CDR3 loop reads CASSVRGTQETQYF. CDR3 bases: TGTGCCAGCAGCGTTCGGGGGACTCAAGAGACCCAGTACTTC. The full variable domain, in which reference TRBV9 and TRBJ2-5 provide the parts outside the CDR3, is DSGVTQTPKHLITATGQRVTLRCSPRSGDLSVYWYQQSLDQGLQFLIQYYNGEERAKGNILERFSAQQFPDLHSELNLSSLELGDSALYFCASSVRGTQETQYFGPGTRLLVL.